The 26 T cell receptor beta chains reported below all come from one sample, sequenced in a study of shared T cell receptors in the human thymus. Sequencing used immunoSEQ multiplex PCR; TCRdb keeps in-frame clones, though not all of them. The table lists about 660,000 clones, around 87% of them singletons. These same data were also listed under a study on human thymus T cells.

The sequencing sample was made of thymocytes. These receptors were collected from a boy under three years old with a congenital heart defect.

This clone has just a few counts. The chain recombines TRBV30 with TRBJ2-7; TRBD1 matches at 7 bases. The germline gives CDR1 GTSNPN, CDR2 SVGIG (reference sequence). V lost 1 base to trimming and J lost 4 bases; unmatched junction nucleotides: 7. This CDR3 region has 14 residues. The CDR3: CAWSERGQEYEQYF. CDR3 DNA sequence: TGTGCCTGGAGTGAGAGGGGGCAAGAATACGAGCAGTACTTC.

CDR3 nucleotides: TGCGCCAGCAGCGGAACGACAGGGGACGACTACGAGCAGTACTTC. Residues: CASSGTTGDDYEQYF. The chain couples TRBV5-1 to TRBJ2-7, with 8 bases that match TRBD1. The trim removed 4 bases at V and 3 bases at J, leaving 9 bases unmatched. Germline CDR1 is SGHRS and CDR2 is YFSETQ. The CDR3 length is 15 residues.

V is TRBV28 and J is TRBJ2-1; 7 positions match TRBD2. V shed 5 bases and J 1 base; nucleotides not matched to a gene: 5. Germline V gives CDR1 MDHEN, CDR2 SYDVKM. The CDR3 is 15 amino acids. The DNA of the CDR3 is TGTGCCAGCAGTCCAAGACTAGCATCCTACAATGAGCAGTTCTTC. It translates to CASSPRLASYNEQFF.

The chain uses TRBV27 and TRBJ2-4; the D gene is possibly TRBD1 (6 bases). The CDR3 runs 20 residues. Germline V gene lookup returns CDR1 MNHEY and CDR2 SMNVEV (reference sequence). V was cut by 5 bases and J by 0 bases, with 26 bases left in between. The CDR3 loop is CASSPTPTRTVLVAKNIQYF. The CDR3 DNA sequence: TGTGCCAGCAGTCCGACGCCCACGAGGACAGTTTTAGTAGCCAAAAACATTCAGTACTTC.

This chain links TRBV28 with TRBJ2-7; perhaps TRBD1 as D (7 bases). The CDR3 runs 12 residues. Germline CDR1 reads MDHEN; CDR2 reads SYDVKM. Trimming cost V 8 bases and J 6 bases, with 14 bases left between them. The DNA of the CDR3 is TGTGCCAGCTGCTTCCAGGGGGGCGAGCAGTACTTC. Amino acid sequence: CASCFQGGEQYF.

The chain uses TRBV5-4 and TRBJ2-7, with 10 bases fitting TRBD2. V gave up 0 bases and J gave up 5 bases; unmatched junction bases: 11. This CDR3 contains 17 residues. The V gene's germline CDR1 is SGHNT and CDR2 YYREEE (reference sequence). The CDR3 here is CASSLAKPASGSHEQYF. CDR3 in DNA: TGTGCCAGCAGCTTGGCCAAGCCGGCTAGCGGGAGTCACGAGCAGTACTTC.

The chain combines TRBV29-1 with TRBJ2-5; 7 nucleotides align to TRBD1. V lost 3 bases, J lost 0 bases, and 10 bases stayed unmatched. The germline V gene encodes CDR1 SQVTM and CDR2 ANQGSEA. This CDR3 comprises 16 residues. The CDR3 coding sequence is TGCAGCGTTGAGGCCCCTCAGGACAGGAACCAAGAGACCCAGTACTTC. This codes for CSVEAPQDRNQETQYF.

The J gene is TRBJ2-1, the V gene TRBV30; tentatively, D is TRBD2 (6 bases). V dropped 0 bases and J dropped 0 bases, with 9 bases sitting between them. Germline-derived CDR1 and CDR2 are GTSNPN and SVGIG (reference sequence). CDR3 size: 15 residues. CDR3 residues: CAWSVQTSSYNEQFF. CDR3 nucleotide sequence: TGTGCCTGGAGTGTACAGACTAGCTCCTACAATGAGCAGTTCTTC.

V gene TRBV12-5 combines with J gene TRBJ2-1; 9 bases align to TRBD2. Per the germline V gene, CDR1 is LGHNT and CDR2 is FRNRAP. This CDR3 is 21 amino acids long. V was pared by 4 bases and J by 5 bases, with 24 bases of the junction left unmatched. The CDR3 bases are TGTGCTAGTGGTTGGGAACAGGGGAAAGAGGGAACTAGCGGGCCGGACAATGAGCAGTTCTTC. This sequence encodes CASGWEQGKEGTSGPDNEQFF.

A single count supports this clone. J is TRBJ2-7 and V is TRBV5-6, with 10 positions matching TRBD2. CDR1 SGHDT and CDR2 YYEEEE come from the germline V gene. V lost 4 bases to trimming and J lost 0 bases; unmatched junction nucleotides: 13. The CDR3 spans 18 residues. CDR3 sequence reads: CASSPTAVAGGFSYEQYF. As DNA, the CDR3 is TGTGCCAGCAGCCCAACGGCAGTAGCGGGGGGCTTCTCCTACGAGCAGTACTTC.

V gene TRBV6-1 combines with J gene TRBJ2-7, with D tentatively TRBD1 (6 bases). Germline assignment: CDR1 MNHNS and CDR2 SASEGT. The CDR3 consists of 13 residues. V shed 10 bases and J shed 4 bases, with 17 bases lying between them. The CDR3 DNA sequence: TGTGCCATCCTCAGACAGGTAGGATACGAGCAGTACTTC. This sequence encodes CAILRQVGYEQYF.

V and J are TRBV5-8 and TRBJ2-1; possibly TRBD2 for D (5 bases). CDR3 length: 10 amino acids. Trimming cost V 4 bases and J 15 bases, with 11 bases left between them. CDR1 is SGHTS and CDR2 is YDEGEE in the germline V gene. Written as DNA, the CDR3 is TGTGCCAGCAGCAAGGGAGCCCGGTTCTTC. This translates into CASSKGARFF.

CDR3 protein: CASSLARTSNEQFF. The CDR3 DNA sequence: TGTGCCAGCAGCTTGGCGCGAACTAGTAATGAGCAGTTCTTC. The V call is TRBV5-4, the J call TRBJ2-1; D perhaps matches TRBD2 (5 bases). The CDR3 extends over 14 amino acids. Germline CDR1 and CDR2: SGHNT and YYREEE (reference sequence). The germline V and J ends were trimmed by 0 bases and 7 bases, with 11 bases remaining between them.

The rearrangement links TRBV4-1 to TRBJ2-1; a possible D gene is TRBD2 (5 bases). V was trimmed by 0 bases and J by 7 bases, leaving 13 bases between them. This CDR3 has 15 residues. CDR1 and CDR2 from the germline V gene are MGHRA and YSYEKL. The CDR3 loop reads CASSQELLEENEQFF. CDR3 DNA sequence: TGCGCCAGCAGCCAAGAGTTGTTGGAGGAAAATGAGCAGTTCTTC.

V usage is TRBV4-3 and J usage is TRBJ2-6; TRBD1 might be the D (6 bases). The V gene's germline CDR1 is LGHNA and CDR2 YSLEER. V was shortened by 2 bases and J by 0 bases, with 20 bases between the two germline ends. The CDR3 spans 20 residues. CDR3 sequence: CASSQRHPGALYSGANVLTF. The CDR3 region has the DNA TGCGCCAGCAGCCAACGGCATCCAGGGGCCCTCTACTCTGGGGCCAACGTCCTGACTTTC.

This chain links TRBV4-1 with TRBJ2-7; D perhaps matches TRBD1 (6 bases). The CDR3 sequence is 17 residues long. Germline V gives CDR1 MGHRA, CDR2 YSYEKL. Trimming stripped 4 bases from V and 0 bases from J, with 19 bases between. CDR3 sequence (DNA): TGCGCCAGCAGCCTCGACCGTCGGGGACATAGCTCCTACGAGCAGTACTTC. The encoded protein is CASSLDRRGHSSYEQYF.

The V and J genes are TRBV6-5 and TRBJ1-2; TRBD1 agrees at 9 bases. V lost 5 bases and J lost 10; bases outside the gene matches: 5. There are 12 residues in the CDR3. The V gene's germline CDR1 is MNHEY and CDR2 SVGAGI. The CDR3 spells CASSPGQGDYTF. The CDR3 bases are TGTGCCAGCAGTCCGGGACAGGGTGACTACACCTTC.

Turning to this clone: Within the sample, other DNA sequences also encode this same CDR3. The chain recombines TRBV28 with TRBJ1-2; possibly TRBD1 for D (6 bases). The CDR3 totals 14 residues. CDR1 MDHEN and CDR2 SYDVKM come from the germline V gene. The V end was cut by 3 bases, the J end by 0 bases, with 8 bases between. The DNA for the CDR3 is TGTGCCAGCAGTTTGGACAGAGCTAACTATGGCTACACCTTC. It codes for CASSLDRANYGYTF.

CDR3 in amino acids: CASSWSAGTSGSNEQFF. In DNA form, the CDR3 reads TGTGCCAGCAGCTGGAGTGCCGGGACTAGCGGCTCCAATGAGCAGTTCTTC. This chain uses TRBV11-3 with TRBJ2-1; 11 bases are a match to TRBD2. Trimming took 4 bases from V and 6 from J; bases not matched to a gene: 11. This CDR3 is 17 amino acids long. Looked up from germline, CDR1 is SGHNT and CDR2 is YENEEA. Full variable domain (rest looked up from reference TRBV11-3 and TRBJ2-1): EAGVVQSPRYKIIEKKQPVAFWCNPISGHNTLYWYLQNLGQGPELLIRYENEEAVDDSQLPKDRFSAERLKGVDSTLKIQPAELGDSAVYLCASSWSAGTSGSNEQFFGPGTRLTVL.

This clone was seen a single time. J is TRBJ2-5 and V is TRBV28; 10 bases line up with TRBD1. Trimming cost V 8 bases and J 0 bases; bases outside gene matches: 18. CDR1 and CDR2 (germline): MDHEN, SYDVKM. The CDR3 loop spans 19 amino acids. CDR3 in amino acids: CASGAGQGMKRPHQETQYF. CDR3 DNA sequence: TGTGCCAGCGGTGCGGGACAGGGGATGAAGCGGCCCCACCAAGAGACCCAGTACTTC.

The gene calls are TRBV5-4 and TRBJ1-1; the D is unclear. There are 17 residues in the CDR3. Germline lookup yields CDR1 SGHNT and CDR2 YYREEE (reference sequence). The ends were cut back, 5 bases at V and 3 bases at J, with 23 bases in the middle. The CDR3 region is CASRPSSRGSKDTEAFF. DNA for the CDR3: TGTGCCAGCAGACCGAGTTCAAGAGGCAGCAAAGACACTGAAGCTTTCTTT.

This chain uses TRBV19 with TRBJ1-5, with TRBD1 as a possible D gene (5 bases). The CDR3 has 14 amino acids. Deletions cut 5 bases from V and 7 bases from J, with 15 bases between. Per the germline V gene, CDR1 is LNHDA and CDR2 is SQIVND (reference sequence). CDR3 region: CASSEGAGRQPQHF. The CDR3 region has the DNA TGTGCCAGTAGTGAGGGAGCGGGGCGACAGCCCCAGCATTTT.

V is TRBV4-3 and J is TRBJ2-2; the D gene is possibly TRBD2 (6 bases). The CDR3 extends over 19 amino acids. V lost 3 bases, J lost 0 bases, and 20 bases lay in between. The germline CDR1 and CDR2 sequences are LGHNA and YSLEER. The CDR3 reads CASSHPSGTLPANTGELFF. As DNA, the CDR3 is TGCGCCAGCAGCCACCCGTCCGGGACTTTACCCGCGAACACCGGGGAGCTGTTTTTT.

The rearrangement uses TRBV6-5 and TRBJ2-1, with TRBD1 identical over 9 bases. In germline, CDR1 is MNHEY, CDR2 SVGAGI. The CDR3 runs to 16 residues. J gave up 4 bases and V 2 bases, and 6 bases lay outside the gene matches. CDR3 coding DNA: TGTGCCAGCAGTTACGAAGGGACAGGGAGTTACAATGAGCAGTTCTTC. Protein sequence: CASSYEGTGSYNEQFF.

This clone was detected only a few times. The chain couples TRBV6-6 to TRBJ2-7; 9 bases match TRBD1. CDR1 is MNHNY and CDR2 is SVGAGI in the germline V gene (reference sequence). Germline trimming cut 1 base from V and 5 bases from J; bases unmatched to any gene: 9. The CDR3 contains 16 residues. The CDR3, as DNA: TGTGCCAGCAGTTACTTCCCCGGGACAGGGTTCCACGAGCAGTACTTC. It specifies CASSYFPGTGFHEQYF.

This rearrangement joins TRBV27 to TRBJ2-7; 8 bases fit TRBD1. V shed 5 bases, J shed 1 base, and the junction held 4 bases outside the gene matches. The V gene's germline CDR1 is MNHEY and CDR2 SMNVEV (reference sequence). This CDR3 comprises 14 residues. Written as DNA, the CDR3 is TGTGCCAGCAGTAACAGGGGGGTTTCCTACGAGCAGTACTTC. It yields the protein CASSNRGVSYEQYF.